The 6 T cell receptor beta chains given below trace back to one sample, sequenced in a study of monozygotic twins with inflammatory bowel disease (dated by TCRdb to the late 2010s). Receptor amplification or capture employed 5' RACE. For sequencing, an Illumina HiSeq 2500 was employed. TCRdb reprocessed the reads and assigns one entry to each CDR3 protein sequence, leaving out DNA. This sample's listing comprises 200,000 to 250,000 distinct CDR3 sequences. Of the sample, 7.7% is held by the ten largest clones. The source material was blood. The receptors originated from a human donor with ulcerative colitis or Crohn's disease, or a healthy co-twin of an affected twin (not recorded which).

CDR3 amino acids: CASSPLTGGQETQYF. The chain combines TRBV12-3 or TRBV12-4 with TRBJ2-5; TCRdb proposes TRBD1, but this gene call is untestable without DNA. This CDR3 is 15 amino acids long.

The chain's CDR3 is CASSPGQGKETQYF. V is TRBV5-1 and J is TRBJ2-5; without DNA, the TCRdb call of TRBD1 cannot be checked. This CDR3 region has 14 residues. Germline values: CDR1 SGHRS, CDR2 YFSETQ.

The chain is built from TRBV5-1 and TRBJ2-7; lacking DNA, the TRBD2 call made by TCRdb goes unchecked. There are 14 residues in the CDR3. In germline, CDR1 is SGHRS, CDR2 YFSETQ. The CDR3 sequence: CASSIEREGQEQYF.

This sequence joins TRBV20-1 and TRBJ2-1; TCRdb designates TRBD2, a call that cannot be tested without DNA. There are 16 residues in the CDR3. Germline V gene sequence: CDR1 DFQATT, CDR2 SNEGSKA (reference sequence). This CDR3 reads CSARDNNRELGSEQFF.

The chain links TRBV5-1 to TRBJ2-7; TCRdb designates TRBD1, a call that cannot be tested without DNA. Germline V gives CDR1 SGHRS, CDR2 YFSETQ. This CDR3 has 17 amino acids. The CDR3: CASSAQQGGTGLYEQYF.

The J gene is TRBJ2-1, the V gene TRBV5-1; TCRdb indicates TRBD2, and absent DNA this call remains unverified. This CDR3 contains 14 residues. The germline V gene has CDR1 SGHRS and CDR2 YFSETQ. The CDR3 here is CASSTGTSGGEQFF.